A single sample is the source of the 14 T cell receptor beta chains below, sequenced in a study of cytotoxic CD8 clonotypes in ibrutinib-treated CLL. Repertoires were generated with immunoSEQ multiplex PCR, while TCRdb's copy carries only in-frame clones and drops some. Among 90,000 to 95,000 clones listed, more than 70% were seen once. The sequencing used PBMCs, collected after 24 months of ibrutinib treatment. The receptors come from a human donor with chronic lymphocytic leukemia.

This rearrangement joins TRBV5-1 to TRBJ2-3, with D maybe TRBD1 (5 bases). V dropped 0 bases and J dropped 5 bases, with 10 bases sitting between them. From germline, CDR1 is SGHRS and CDR2 YFSETQ. The CDR3 loop spans 14 amino acids. The CDR3 DNA reads as TGCGCCAGCAGCTTGGGCAGGGCGAAAGATACGCAGTATTTT. Its protein is CASSLGRAKDTQYF.

As regards this clone: The same CDR3 arises from other DNA sequences in this sample as well. The chain couples TRBV30 to TRBJ2-7; 7 positions match TRBD2. Trimming took 2 bases from V and 5 from J; bases not matched to a gene: 9. CDR1 GTSNPN and CDR2 SVGIG come from the germline V gene (reference sequence). This CDR3 has 14 amino acids. The CDR3 sequence: CAWSRGRAINEQYF. CDR3 bases: TGTGCCTGGAGTAGAGGGAGGGCTATCAACGAGCAGTACTTC. Based on the CDR3 plus reference TRBV30 and TRBJ2-7, the full variable domain is SQTIHQWPATLVQPVGSPLSLECTVEGTSNPNLYWYRQAAGRGLQLLFYSVGIGQISSEVPQNLSASRPQDRQFILSSKKLLLSDSGFYLCAWSRGRAINEQYFGPGTRLTVT.

This clone was observed a handful of times. The J gene is TRBJ1-5, the V gene TRBV2; 7 bases match TRBD1. V shed 0 bases and J 3 bases; nucleotides not matched to a gene: 2. CDR1 is SNHLY, CDR2 FYNNEI, per germline. The CDR3 sequence is 15 residues long. The CDR3 DNA reads TGTGCCAGCAGTGAAGCAGGGACAGTCAATCAGCCCCAGCATTTT. Protein sequence: CASSEAGTVNQPQHF. Variable domain in full (rest from reference TRBV2 and TRBJ1-5): EPEVTQTPSHQVTQMGQEVILRCVPISNHLYFYWYRQILGQKVEFLVSFYNNEISEKSEIFDDQFSVERPDGSNFTLKIRSTKLEDSAMYFCASSEAGTVNQPQHFGDGTRLSIL.

This chain joins TRBV4-1 and TRBJ2-1, with a weak D call TRBD2 (6 bases). CDR1 and CDR2 from the germline V gene are MGHRA and YSYEKL. The ends were cut back, 1 base at V and 0 bases at J, with 13 bases in the middle. The CDR3 is 17 residues long. In nucleotides, the CDR3 is TGCGCCAGCAGCCAAGTCTTCGGGAGAAGCTCCTACAATGAGCAGTTCTTC. It is translated as CASSQVFGRSSYNEQFF.

This chain uses TRBV7-2 with TRBJ2-1, with a weak D call TRBD2 (5 bases). The CDR3 loop spans 15 amino acids. V lost 0 bases to trimming and J lost 4 bases, with 10 bases between them. Germline lookup yields CDR1 SGHTA and CDR2 FQGNSA. CDR3 loop: CASSLAGRNYNEQFF. DNA for the CDR3: TGTGCCAGCAGCTTAGCGGGGAGAAATTACAATGAGCAGTTCTTC.

Points on this clone: A far larger clone lies a single base away; this is likely a read error. The chain links TRBV6-5 to TRBJ2-2; TRBD1 agrees at 7 bases. Germline CDR1 is MNHEY and CDR2 is SVGAGI. V lost 5 bases, J lost 5 bases, and 8 bases stayed unmatched. The CDR3 runs 15 residues. CDR3 sequence: CASSLGDSGTGELFF. CDR3 DNA: TGTGCCAGCAGTCTGGGGGACAGTGGTACCGGGGAGCTGTTTTTT.

The V call is TRBV6-1, the J call TRBJ2-1; D gene ambiguous. CDR3 length: 14 residues. With 2 bases removed from V and 7 bases from J, the gap between germline ends came to 12 bases. CDR1 MNHNS and CDR2 SASEGT come from the germline V gene. CDR3 sequence: CASSEFKGGNEQFF. The CDR3 DNA is TGTGCCAGCAGTGAATTCAAAGGTGGAAATGAGCAGTTCTTC.

This clone was recorded only once. The chain couples TRBV5-4 to TRBJ2-2; TRBD2 matches 9 bases. The ends lost 0 bases at V and 6 bases at J; junction bases unmatched: 6. CDR3 length equals 16 residues. Germline CDR1 SGHNT, CDR2 YYREEE (reference sequence). Written as DNA, the CDR3 is TGTGCCAGCAGCTTGGAATTAGCGGGAGCTGCCGGGGAGCTGTTTTTT. This sequence encodes CASSLELAGAAGELFF.

The J gene is TRBJ2-7, the V gene TRBV29-1; no firm D call. The CDR3 length is 12 residues. Trimming took off 4 bases at V and 0 bases at J, with 7 bases between the two ends. The germline gives CDR1 SQVTM, CDR2 ANQGSEA. The CDR3 loop reads CSVVDNSYEQYF. In DNA form, the CDR3 reads TGCAGCGTTGTCGACAACTCCTACGAGCAGTACTTC.

This chain uses TRBV6-1 with TRBJ2-5; D possibly uses TRBD1 or TRBD2 (5 bases each). Germline V gene data show CDR1 as MNHNS and CDR2 as SASEGT. This CDR3 spans 14 amino acids. Trimming left V 5 bases short and J 7 bases short, with 17 bases between. The CDR3, as DNA: TGTGCCAGCAGTCCCGATATCGGGACCGGGACCCAGTACTTC. Residues: CASSPDIGTGTQYF.

The chain links TRBV14 to TRBJ2-1; tentatively, D is TRBD2 (6 bases). The V and J ends lost 8 bases and 10 bases respectively, with 12 bases between them. Germline lookup yields CDR1 SGHDN and CDR2 FVKESK. The CDR3 totals 11 residues. The CDR3 nucleotides read TGTGCCAGCGGCCTCGGGGGAGAGCAGTTCTTC. It encodes CASGLGGEQFF.

The rearrangement joins TRBV29-1 to TRBJ2-1, with D possibly being TRBD2 (5 bases). This CDR3 has 11 residues. CDR1 is SQVTM and CDR2 is ANQGSEA in the germline V gene. Between the trimmed V and J ends, which lost 4 bases and 10 bases, there was a span of 11 bases. CDR3 nucleotides: TGCAGCGTTGTTAGGGAGCACGAGCAGTTCTTC. Protein: CSVVREHEQFF.

CDR3 DNA sequence: TGTGCCACCAGCCTGGGACTAGCGGGATTGACGTCCCATTTCCACGAGCAGTACTTC. Protein product: CATSLGLAGLTSHFHEQYF. This chain uses TRBV15 with TRBJ2-7; 13 bases match TRBD2. Germline CDR1 is LNHNV and CDR2 is YYDKDF (reference sequence). The CDR3 is 19 residues long. Germline trimming cut 5 bases from V and 5 bases from J; bases unmatched to any gene: 18.

This rearrangement joins TRBV5-1 to TRBJ2-7; TRBD1 agrees at 9 bases. V lost 6 bases, J lost 4 bases, and 14 bases stayed unmatched. Germline CDR1 SGHRS, CDR2 YFSETQ. The CDR3 sequence is 16 residues long. This CDR3 reads CASNSGQGTVFYEQYF. The CDR3 DNA sequence: TGCGCCAGCAACTCCGGACAGGGGACCGTGTTTTACGAGCAGTACTTC.